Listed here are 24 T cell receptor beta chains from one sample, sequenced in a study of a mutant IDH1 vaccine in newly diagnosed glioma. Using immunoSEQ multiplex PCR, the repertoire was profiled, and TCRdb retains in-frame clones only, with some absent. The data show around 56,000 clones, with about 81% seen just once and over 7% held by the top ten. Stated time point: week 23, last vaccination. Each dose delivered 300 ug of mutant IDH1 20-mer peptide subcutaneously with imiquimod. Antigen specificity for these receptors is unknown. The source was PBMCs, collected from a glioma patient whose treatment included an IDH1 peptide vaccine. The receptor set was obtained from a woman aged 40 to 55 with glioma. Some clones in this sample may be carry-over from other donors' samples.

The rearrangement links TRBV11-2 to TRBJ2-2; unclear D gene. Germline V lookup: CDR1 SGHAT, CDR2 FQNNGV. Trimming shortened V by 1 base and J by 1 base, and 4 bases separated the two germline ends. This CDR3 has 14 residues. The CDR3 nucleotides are TGTGCCAGCAGCTTAGTTGGGAACACCGGGGAGCTGTTTTTT. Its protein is CASSLVGNTGELFF.

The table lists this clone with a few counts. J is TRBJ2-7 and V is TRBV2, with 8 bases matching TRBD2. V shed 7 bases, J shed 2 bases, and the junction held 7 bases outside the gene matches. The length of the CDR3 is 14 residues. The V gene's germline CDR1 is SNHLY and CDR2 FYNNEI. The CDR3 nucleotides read TGTGCCAGCACCCAGCGGGGGCCAACCTACGAGCAGTACTTC. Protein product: CASTQRGPTYEQYF. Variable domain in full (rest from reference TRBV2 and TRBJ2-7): EPEVTQTPSHQVTQMGQEVILRCVPISNHLYFYWYRQILGQKVEFLVSFYNNEISEKSEIFDDQFSVERPDGSNFTLKIRSTKLEDSAMYFCASTQRGPTYEQYFGPGTRLTVT.

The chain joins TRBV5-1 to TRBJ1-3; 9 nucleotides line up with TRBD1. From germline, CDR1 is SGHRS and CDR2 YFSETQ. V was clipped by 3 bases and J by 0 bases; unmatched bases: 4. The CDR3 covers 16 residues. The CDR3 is CASSWTGAHSGNTIYF. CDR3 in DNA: TGCGCCAGCAGCTGGACAGGGGCCCACTCTGGAAACACCATATATTTT. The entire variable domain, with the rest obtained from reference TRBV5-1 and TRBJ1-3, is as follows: KAGVTQTPRYLIKTRGQQVTLSCSPISGHRSVSWYQQTPGQGLQFLFEYFSETQRNKGNFPGRFSGRQFSNSRSEMNVSTLELGDSALYLCASSWTGAHSGNTIYFGEGSWLTVV.

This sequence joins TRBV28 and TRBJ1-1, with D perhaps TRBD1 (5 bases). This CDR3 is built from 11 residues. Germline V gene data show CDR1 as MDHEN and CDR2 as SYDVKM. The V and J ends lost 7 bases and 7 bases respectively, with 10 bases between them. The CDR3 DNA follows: TGTGCCAGCACCCGGACACTTGAAGCTTTCTTT. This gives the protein CASTRTLEAFF.

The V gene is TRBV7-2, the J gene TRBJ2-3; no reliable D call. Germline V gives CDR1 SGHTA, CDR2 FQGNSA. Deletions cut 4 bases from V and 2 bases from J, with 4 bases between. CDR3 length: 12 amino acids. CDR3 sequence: CASSYHTDTQYF. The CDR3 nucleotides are TGTGCCAGCAGCTACCACACAGATACGCAGTATTTT.

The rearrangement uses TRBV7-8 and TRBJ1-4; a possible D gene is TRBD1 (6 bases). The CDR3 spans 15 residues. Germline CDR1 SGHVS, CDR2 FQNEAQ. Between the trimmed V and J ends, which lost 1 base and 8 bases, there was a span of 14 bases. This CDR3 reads CASSLEQGFNEKLFF. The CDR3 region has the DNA TGTGCCAGCAGCTTAGAACAGGGATTCAACGAAAAACTGTTTTTT.

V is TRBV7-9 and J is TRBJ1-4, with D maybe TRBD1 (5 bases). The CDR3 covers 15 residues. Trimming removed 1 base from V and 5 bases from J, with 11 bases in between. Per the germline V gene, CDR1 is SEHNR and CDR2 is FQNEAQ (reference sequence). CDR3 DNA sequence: TGTGCCAGCAGCTTAGGTCGGGGGAAGAATGAAAAACTGTTTTTT. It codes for CASSLGRGKNEKLFF.

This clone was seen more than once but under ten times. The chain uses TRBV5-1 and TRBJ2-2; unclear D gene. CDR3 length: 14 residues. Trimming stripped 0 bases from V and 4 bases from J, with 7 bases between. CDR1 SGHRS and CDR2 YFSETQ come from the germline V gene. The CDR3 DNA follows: TGCGCCAGCAGCTTGGGTCCCGCCACCGGGGAGCTGTTTTTT. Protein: CASSLGPATGELFF.

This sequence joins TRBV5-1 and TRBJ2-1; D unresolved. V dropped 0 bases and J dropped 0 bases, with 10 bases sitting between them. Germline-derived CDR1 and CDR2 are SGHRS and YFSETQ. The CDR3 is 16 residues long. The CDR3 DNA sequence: TGCGCCAGCAGCTTGGTTGGGGTTGGCTCCTACAATGAGCAGTTCTTC. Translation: CASSLVGVGSYNEQFF.

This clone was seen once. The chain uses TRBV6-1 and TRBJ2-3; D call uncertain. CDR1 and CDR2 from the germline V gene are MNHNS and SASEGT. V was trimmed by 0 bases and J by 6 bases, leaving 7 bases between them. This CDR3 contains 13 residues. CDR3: CASSEAPIDTQYF. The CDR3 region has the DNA TGTGCCAGCAGTGAAGCACCTATTGATACGCAGTATTTT.

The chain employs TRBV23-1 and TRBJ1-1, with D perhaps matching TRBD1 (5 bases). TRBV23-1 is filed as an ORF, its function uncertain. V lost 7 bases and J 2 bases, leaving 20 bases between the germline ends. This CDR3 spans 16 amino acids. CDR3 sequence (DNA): TGCGCCAGCACCCTGTTAGGCAACAGGCCAAACACTGAAGCTTTCTTT. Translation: CASTLLGNRPNTEAFF.

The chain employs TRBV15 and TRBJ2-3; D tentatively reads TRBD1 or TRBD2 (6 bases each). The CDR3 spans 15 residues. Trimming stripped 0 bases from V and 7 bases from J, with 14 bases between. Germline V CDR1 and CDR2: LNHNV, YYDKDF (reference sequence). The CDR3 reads CATSRDRAGGNTQYF. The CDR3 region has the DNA TGTGCCACCAGCAGAGACAGGGCCGGGGGCAATACGCAGTATTTT. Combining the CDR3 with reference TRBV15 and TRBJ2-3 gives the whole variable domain DAMVIQNPRYQVTQFGKPVTLSCSQTLNHNVMYWYQQKSSQAPKLLFHYYDKDFNNEADTPDNFQSRRPNTSFCFLDIRSPGLGDTAMYLCATSRDRAGGNTQYFGPGTRLTVL.

CDR3 amino acids: CASSEETSGYTDTQYF. The CDR3 DNA reads as TGTGCCAGCAGCGAGGAGACTAGCGGTTACACAGATACGCAGTATTTT. This sequence joins TRBV9 and TRBJ2-3; TRBD2 aligns across 9 bases. Germline V gene data show CDR1 as SGDLS and CDR2 as YYNGEE. V shed 3 bases and J 2 bases; nucleotides not matched to a gene: 7. The CDR3 is 16 residues long.

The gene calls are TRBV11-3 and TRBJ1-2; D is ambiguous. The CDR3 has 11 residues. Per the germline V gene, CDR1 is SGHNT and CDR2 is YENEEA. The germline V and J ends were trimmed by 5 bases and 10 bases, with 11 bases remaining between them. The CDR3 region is CASSPNPHYTF. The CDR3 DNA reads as TGTGCCAGCAGCCCCAACCCCCACTACACCTTC.

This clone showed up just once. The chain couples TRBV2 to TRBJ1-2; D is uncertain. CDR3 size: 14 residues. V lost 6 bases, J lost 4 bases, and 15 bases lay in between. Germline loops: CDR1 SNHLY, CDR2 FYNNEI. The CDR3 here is CASRQDQTSYGYTF. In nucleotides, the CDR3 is TGTGCCAGCAGGCAAGACCAAACGAGCTATGGCTACACCTTC.

The CDR3 nucleotides are TGCAGCGTTGAGTGGGGTCAAGAGACCCAGTACTTC. This codes for CSVEWGQETQYF. V is TRBV29-1 and J is TRBJ2-5; D gene uncertain. Trimming took 3 bases from V and 2 from J, leaving 7 bases between them. The CDR3 runs to 12 residues. Germline CDR1 reads SQVTM; CDR2 reads ANQGSEA.

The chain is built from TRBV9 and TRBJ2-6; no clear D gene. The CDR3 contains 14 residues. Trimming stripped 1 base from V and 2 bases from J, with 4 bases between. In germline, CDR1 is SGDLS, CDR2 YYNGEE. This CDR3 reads CASSVSAGANVLTF. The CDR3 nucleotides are TGTGCCAGCAGCGTAAGCGCTGGGGCCAACGTCCTGACTTTC.

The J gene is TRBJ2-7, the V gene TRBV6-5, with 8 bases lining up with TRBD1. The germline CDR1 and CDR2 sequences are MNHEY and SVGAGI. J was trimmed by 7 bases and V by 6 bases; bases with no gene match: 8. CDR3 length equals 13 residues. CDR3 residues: CASRMTGVGEQYF. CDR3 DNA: TGTGCCAGCAGGATGACAGGGGTGGGGGAGCAGTACTTC.

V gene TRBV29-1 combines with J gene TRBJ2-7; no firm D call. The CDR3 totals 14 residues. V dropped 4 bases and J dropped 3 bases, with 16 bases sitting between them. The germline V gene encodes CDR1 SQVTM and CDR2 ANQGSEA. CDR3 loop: CSVVNTQPRYEQYF. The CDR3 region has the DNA TGCAGCGTTGTGAATACACAGCCTCGCTACGAGCAGTACTTC.

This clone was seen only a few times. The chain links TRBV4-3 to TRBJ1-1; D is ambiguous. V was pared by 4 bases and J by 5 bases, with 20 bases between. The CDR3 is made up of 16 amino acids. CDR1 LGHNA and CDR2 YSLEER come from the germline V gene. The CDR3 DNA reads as TGCGCCAGCAGCCCCGCCCAAGTAACTGGGGAGACTGAAGCTTTCTTT. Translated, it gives CASSPAQVTGETEAFF.

The CDR3 nucleotides read TGTGCCAGCAGTCCAATCCAGTCTGGCTACACCTTC. It encodes CASSPIQSGYTF. The V and J genes are TRBV28 and TRBJ1-2; D gene unclear. Trimming took 5 bases from V and 7 from J, leaving 11 bases between them. CDR3 length: 12 residues. Germline loops: CDR1 MDHEN, CDR2 SYDVKM.

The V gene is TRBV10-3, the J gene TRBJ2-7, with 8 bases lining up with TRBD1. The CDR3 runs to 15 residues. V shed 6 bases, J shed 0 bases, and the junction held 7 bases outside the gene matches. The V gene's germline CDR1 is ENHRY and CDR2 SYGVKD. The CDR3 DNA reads TGTGCCATCAGGGGGGCGGGACAGGACTCCTACGAGCAGTACTTC. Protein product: CAIRGAGQDSYEQYF.

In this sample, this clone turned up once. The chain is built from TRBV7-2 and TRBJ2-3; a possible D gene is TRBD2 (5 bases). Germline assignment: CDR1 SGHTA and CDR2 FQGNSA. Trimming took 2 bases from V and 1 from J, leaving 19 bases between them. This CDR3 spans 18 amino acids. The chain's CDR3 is CASSLRSGALSGTDTQYF. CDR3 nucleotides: TGTGCCAGCAGCTTAAGAAGCGGTGCACTCTCTGGCACAGATACGCAGTATTTT.

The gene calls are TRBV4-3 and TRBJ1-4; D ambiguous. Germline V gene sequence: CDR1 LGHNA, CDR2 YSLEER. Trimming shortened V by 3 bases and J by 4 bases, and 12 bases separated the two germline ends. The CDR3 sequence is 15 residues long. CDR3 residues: CASSQYYQDNEKLFF. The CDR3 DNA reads TGCGCCAGCAGCCAGTACTACCAGGATAATGAAAAACTGTTTTTT.